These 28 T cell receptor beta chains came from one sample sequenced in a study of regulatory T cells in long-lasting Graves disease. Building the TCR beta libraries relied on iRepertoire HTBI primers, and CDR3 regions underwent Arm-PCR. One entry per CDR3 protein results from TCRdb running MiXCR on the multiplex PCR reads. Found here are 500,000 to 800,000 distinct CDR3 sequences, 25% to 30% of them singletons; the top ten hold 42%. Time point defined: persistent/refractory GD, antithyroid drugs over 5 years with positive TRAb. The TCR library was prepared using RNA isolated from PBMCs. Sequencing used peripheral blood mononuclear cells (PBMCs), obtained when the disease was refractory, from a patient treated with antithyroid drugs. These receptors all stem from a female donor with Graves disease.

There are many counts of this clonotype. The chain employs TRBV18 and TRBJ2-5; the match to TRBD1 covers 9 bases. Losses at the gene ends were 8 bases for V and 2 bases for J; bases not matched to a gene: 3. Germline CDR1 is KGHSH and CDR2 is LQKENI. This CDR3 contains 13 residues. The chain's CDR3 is CASTGQGQETQYF. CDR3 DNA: TGTGCCAGCACAGGACAGGGGCAAGAGACCCAGTACTTC.

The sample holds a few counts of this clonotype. The CDR3 spells CSARGKPGLAGQETQYF. The CDR3 DNA follows: TGCAGTGCTAGAGGGAAACCGGGACTAGCGGGTCAAGAGACCCAGTACTTC. This sequence joins TRBV20-1 and TRBJ2-5, with 12 bases aligning to TRBD2. After removal of 1 base from V and 2 bases from J, the junction contained 8 bases not matched to a gene. The CDR3 spans 17 residues. The germline CDR1 and CDR2 sequences are DFQATT and SNEGSKA (reference sequence).

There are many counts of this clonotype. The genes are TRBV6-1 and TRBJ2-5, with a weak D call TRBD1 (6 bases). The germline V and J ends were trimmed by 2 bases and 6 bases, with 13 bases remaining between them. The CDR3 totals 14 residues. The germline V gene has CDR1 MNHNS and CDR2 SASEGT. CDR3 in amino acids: CASSELGTWKTQYF. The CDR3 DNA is TGTGCCAGCAGTGAATTAGGGACATGGAAGACCCAGTACTTC.

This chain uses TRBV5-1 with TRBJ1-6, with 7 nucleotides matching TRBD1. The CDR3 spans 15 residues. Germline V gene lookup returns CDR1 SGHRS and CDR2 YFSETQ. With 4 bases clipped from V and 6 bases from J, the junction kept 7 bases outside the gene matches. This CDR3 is CASSPGQASNSPLHF. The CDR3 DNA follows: TGCGCCAGCAGCCCCGGACAGGCTAGTAATTCACCCCTCCACTTT.

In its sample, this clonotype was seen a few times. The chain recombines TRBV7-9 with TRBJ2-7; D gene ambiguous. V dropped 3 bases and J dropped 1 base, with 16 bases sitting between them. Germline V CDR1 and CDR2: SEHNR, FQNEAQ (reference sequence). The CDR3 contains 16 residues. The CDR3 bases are TGTGCCAGCAGCTTCATTCTGGGCCGTCGGTCCTACGAGCAGTACTTC. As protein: CASSFILGRRSYEQYF.

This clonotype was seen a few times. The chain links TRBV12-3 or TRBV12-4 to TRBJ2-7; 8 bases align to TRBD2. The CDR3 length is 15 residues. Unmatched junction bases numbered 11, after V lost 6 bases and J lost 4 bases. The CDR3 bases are TGTGCCAGCAGCCCCGGGGTAGCGGGAAGGTACGAGCAGTACTTC. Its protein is CASSPGVAGRYEQYF.

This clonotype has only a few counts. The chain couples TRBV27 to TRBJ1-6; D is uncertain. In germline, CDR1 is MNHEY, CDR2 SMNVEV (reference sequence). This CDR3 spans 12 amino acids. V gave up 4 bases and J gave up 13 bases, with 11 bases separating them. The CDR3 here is CASSSPAAPLHF. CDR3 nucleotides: TGTGCCAGCAGTTCCCCAGCGGCTCCCCTCCACTTT.

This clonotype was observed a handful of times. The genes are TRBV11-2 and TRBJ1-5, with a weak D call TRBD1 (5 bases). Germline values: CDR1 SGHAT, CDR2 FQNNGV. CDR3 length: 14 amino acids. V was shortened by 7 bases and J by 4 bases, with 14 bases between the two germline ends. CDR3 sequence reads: CASIRVGGNQPQHF. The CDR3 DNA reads TGTGCCAGCATACGGGTTGGGGGGAATCAGCCCCAGCATTTT.

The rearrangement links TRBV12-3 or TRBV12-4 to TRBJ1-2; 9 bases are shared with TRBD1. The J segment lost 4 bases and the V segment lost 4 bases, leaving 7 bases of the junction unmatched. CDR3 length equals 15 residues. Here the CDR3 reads CASSYSGGQGYGYTF. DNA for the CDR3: TGTGCCAGCAGTTACTCGGGGGGACAGGGCTATGGCTACACCTTC.

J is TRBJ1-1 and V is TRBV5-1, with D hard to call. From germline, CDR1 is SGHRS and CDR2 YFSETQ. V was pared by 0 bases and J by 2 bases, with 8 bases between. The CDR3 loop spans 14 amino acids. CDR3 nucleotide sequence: TGCGCCAGCAGCTTGGTGAGGAGAAACACTGAAGCTTTCTTT. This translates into CASSLVRRNTEAFF.

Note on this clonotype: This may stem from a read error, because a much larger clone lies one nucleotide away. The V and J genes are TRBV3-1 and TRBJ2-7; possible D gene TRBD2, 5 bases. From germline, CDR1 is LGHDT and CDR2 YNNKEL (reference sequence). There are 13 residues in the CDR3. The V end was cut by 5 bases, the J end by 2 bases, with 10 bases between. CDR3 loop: CASSFGKTYEQYF. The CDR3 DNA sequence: TGTGCCAGCAGCTTCGGGAAAACCTACGAGCAGTACTTC.

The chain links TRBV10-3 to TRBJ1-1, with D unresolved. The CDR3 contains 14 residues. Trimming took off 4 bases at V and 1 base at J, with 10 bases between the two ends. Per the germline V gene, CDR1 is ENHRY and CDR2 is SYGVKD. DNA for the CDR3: TGTGCCATCAGTGGACTAAGGGAGAACACTGAAGCTTTCTTT. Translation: CAISGLRENTEAFF.

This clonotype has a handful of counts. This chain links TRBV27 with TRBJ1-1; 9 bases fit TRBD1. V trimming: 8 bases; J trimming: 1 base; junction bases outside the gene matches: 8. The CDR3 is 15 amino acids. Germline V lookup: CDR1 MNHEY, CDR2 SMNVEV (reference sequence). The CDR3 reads CASQYGQGSNTEAFF. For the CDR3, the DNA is TGTGCCAGCCAGTACGGACAGGGGTCGAACACTGAAGCTTTCTTT.

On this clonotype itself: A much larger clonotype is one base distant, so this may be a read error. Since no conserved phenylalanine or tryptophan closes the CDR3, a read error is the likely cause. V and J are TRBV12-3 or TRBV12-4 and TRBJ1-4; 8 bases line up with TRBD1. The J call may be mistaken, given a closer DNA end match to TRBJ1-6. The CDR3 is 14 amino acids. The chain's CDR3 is CASSASGGRAPLHL. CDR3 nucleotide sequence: TGTGCCAGCAGTGCATCAGGGGGCAGGGCACCCCTCCACCTT.

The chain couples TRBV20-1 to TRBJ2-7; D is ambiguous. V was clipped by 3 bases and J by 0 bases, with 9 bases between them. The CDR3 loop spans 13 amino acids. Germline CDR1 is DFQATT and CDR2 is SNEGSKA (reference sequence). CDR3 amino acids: CSASGEPSYEQYF. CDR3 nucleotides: TGCAGTGCTAGTGGCGAGCCCTCCTACGAGCAGTACTTC.

The DNA of the CDR3 is TGTGCCAGCAGCTTAGGCAGGGATCACACTGAAGCTTTCTTT. Its translation: CASSLGRDHTEAFF. V usage is TRBV7-9 and J usage is TRBJ1-1; a possible D gene is TRBD1 (5 bases). V was clipped by 1 base and J by 3 bases, with 9 bases between them. The CDR3 is 14 amino acids. Per germline, CDR1 SEHNR and CDR2 FQNEAQ (reference sequence).

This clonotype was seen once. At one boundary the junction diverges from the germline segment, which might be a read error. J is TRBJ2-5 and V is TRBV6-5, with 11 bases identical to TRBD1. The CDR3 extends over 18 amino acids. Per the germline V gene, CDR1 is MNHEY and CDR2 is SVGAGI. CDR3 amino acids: CASSYHPSGTGGRETQHF. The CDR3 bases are TGTGCCAGCAGTTACCACCCCTCCGGGACAGGGGGAAGGGAGACCCAGCACTTC.

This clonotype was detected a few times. CDR3 in amino acids: CASSPGINSPLHF. CDR3 coding DNA: TGTGCCAGCAGTCCCGGGATAAATTCACCCCTCCACTTT. J is TRBJ1-6 and V is TRBV27; D is unclear. CDR3 length: 13 residues. Trimming took 5 bases from V and 7 from J, leaving 9 bases between them. Germline CDR1 reads MNHEY; CDR2 reads SMNVEV (reference sequence).

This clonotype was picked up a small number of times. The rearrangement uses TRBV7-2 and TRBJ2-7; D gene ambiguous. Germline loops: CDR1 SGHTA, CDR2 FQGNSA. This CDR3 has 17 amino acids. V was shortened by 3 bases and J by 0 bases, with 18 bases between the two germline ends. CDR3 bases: TGTGCCAGCAGCTTGGTCAAGGCGTCGGCTGACTCCTACGAGCAGTACTTC. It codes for CASSLVKASADSYEQYF.

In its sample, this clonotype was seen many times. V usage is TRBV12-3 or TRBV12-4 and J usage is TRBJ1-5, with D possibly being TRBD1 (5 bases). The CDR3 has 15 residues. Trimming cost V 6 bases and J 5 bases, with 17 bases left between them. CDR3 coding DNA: TGTGCCAGCAGCCCCACAGGCGGGAATTATCAGCCCCAGCATTTT. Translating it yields CASSPTGGNYQPQHF.

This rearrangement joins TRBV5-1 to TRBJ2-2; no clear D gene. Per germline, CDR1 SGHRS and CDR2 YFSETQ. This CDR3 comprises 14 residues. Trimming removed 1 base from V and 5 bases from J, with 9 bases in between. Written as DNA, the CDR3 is TGCGCCAGCAGCTTGATTAGGGCGACCGGGGAGCTGTTTTTT. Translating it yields CASSLIRATGELFF. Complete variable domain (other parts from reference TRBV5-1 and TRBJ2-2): KAGVTQTPRYLIKTRGQQVTLSCSPISGHRSVSWYQQTPGQGLQFLFEYFSETQRNKGNFPGRFSGRQFSNSRSEMNVSTLELGDSALYLCASSLIRATGELFFGEGSRLTVL.

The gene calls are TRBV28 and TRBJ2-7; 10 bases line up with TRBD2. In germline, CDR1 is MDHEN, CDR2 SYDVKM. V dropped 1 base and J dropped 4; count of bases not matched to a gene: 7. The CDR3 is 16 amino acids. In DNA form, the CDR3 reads TGTGCCAGCAGTTTATTGGGAACTAGCGGGATTTACGAGCAGTACTTC. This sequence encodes CASSLLGTSGIYEQYF.

The CDR3 loop reads CASSQDRYEGLDYGYTF. CDR3 sequence (DNA): TGTGCCAGCAGCCAAGATCGGTACGAGGGGCTTGACTATGGCTACACCTTC. The gene calls are TRBV3-1 and TRBJ1-2; D possibly corresponds to TRBD1 (5 bases). Germline CDR1 LGHDT, CDR2 YNNKEL (reference sequence). This CDR3 spans 17 amino acids. V was pared by 0 bases and J by 3 bases, with 17 bases between.

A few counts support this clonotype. CDR3: CASSLAGGEGGYTF. In DNA form, the CDR3 reads TGTGCCAGCAGCTTAGCTGGGGGCGAGGGTGGCTACACCTTC. The chain joins TRBV7-9 to TRBJ1-2; a weak D match, TRBD1 (6 bases). In germline, CDR1 is SEHNR, CDR2 FQNEAQ (reference sequence). The germline V and J ends were trimmed by 0 bases and 7 bases, with 12 bases remaining between them. The CDR3 spans 14 residues. The full variable domain, with the rest looked up from reference TRBV7-9 and TRBJ1-2, is DTGVSQNPRHKITKRGQNVTFRCDPISEHNRLYWYRQTLGQGPEFLTYFQNEAQLEKSRLLSDRFSAERPKGSFSTLEIQRTEQGDSAMYLCASSLAGGEGGYTFGSGTRLTVV.

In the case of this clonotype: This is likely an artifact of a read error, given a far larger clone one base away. The CDR3 DNA reads as TGTGTCAGCAGCCGGCTTGGAGGAGGGCTAACTAACTATGGCTACACCTTC. Translation: CVSSRLGGGLTNYGYTF. V gene TRBV6-2 or TRBV6-3 combines with J gene TRBJ1-2; no clear D gene. The CDR3 length is 17 residues. Germline values: CDR1 MNHEY, CDR2 SVGEGT.

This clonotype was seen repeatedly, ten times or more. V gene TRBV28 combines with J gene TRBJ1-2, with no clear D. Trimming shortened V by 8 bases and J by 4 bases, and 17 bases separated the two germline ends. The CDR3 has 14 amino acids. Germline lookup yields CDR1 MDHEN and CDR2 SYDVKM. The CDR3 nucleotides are TGTGCCAGCCCTGACGGGGTCCTACTCTATGGCTACACCTTC. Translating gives CASPDGVLLYGYTF.

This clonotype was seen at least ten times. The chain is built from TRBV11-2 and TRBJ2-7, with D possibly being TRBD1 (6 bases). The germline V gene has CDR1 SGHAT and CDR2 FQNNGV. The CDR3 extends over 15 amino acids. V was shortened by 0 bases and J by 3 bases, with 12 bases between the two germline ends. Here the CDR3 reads CASSLDQTGFYEQYF. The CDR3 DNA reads TGTGCCAGCAGCTTAGATCAGACAGGATTCTACGAGCAGTACTTC.

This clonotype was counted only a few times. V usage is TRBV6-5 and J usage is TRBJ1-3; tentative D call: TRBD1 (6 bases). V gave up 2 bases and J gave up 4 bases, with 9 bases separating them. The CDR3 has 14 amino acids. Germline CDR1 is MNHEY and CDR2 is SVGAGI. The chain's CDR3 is CASSYGGRGNTIYF. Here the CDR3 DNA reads TGTGCCAGCAGTTACGGGGGGCGAGGAAACACCATATATTTT.